A selection of T cell receptor beta chains follows, all from one sample in a study of T cells after yellow fever vaccination. TCRdb processed the 5' RACE reads anew with MiXCR; each CDR3 protein has one entry. The data show about 130,000 distinct CDR3 sequences, with roughly 6.7% seen just once and 0.5% to 0.65% held by the top ten. This specimen was CD4+ T cells sorted from PBMCs, taken 10 days after the yellow fever booster vaccination. These receptors were collected from a man between 25 and 39 years old who received the YFV17D yellow fever vaccine. Both conserved end residues are part of each CDR3. The order of the fields is D gene, J gene, V gene, clone size, CDR3 protein, CDR3 DNA. A D gene is named only where the DNA matches it firmly. A row's size may be missing; if present it is once, few, many or a size class.

d_gene: TRBD2; j_gene: TRBJ2-7; v_gene: TRBV20-1; abundance: many; CDR3aa: CSASSGAVSYEQYF; CDR3nt: TGCAGTGCTAGCAGCGGGGCGGTCTCCTACGAGCAGTACTTC
d_gene: TRBD1; j_gene: TRBJ2-7; v_gene: TRBV29-1; abundance: many; CDR3aa: CSVDRGLHEQYF; CDR3nt: TGCAGCGTTGACAGGGGGCTCCACGAGCAGTACTTC
d_gene: -; j_gene: TRBJ2-1; v_gene: TRBV4-3; abundance: many; CDR3aa: CASSHDQSPGEQFF; CDR3nt: TGCGCCAGCAGCCATGACCAGTCACCCGGTGAGCAGTTCTTC
d_gene: -; j_gene: TRBJ2-2; v_gene: TRBV5-1; abundance: many; CDR3aa: CASSLPMSSGELFF; CDR3nt: TGCGCCAGCAGCTTACCCATGTCGTCCGGGGAGCTGTTTTTT
d_gene: -; j_gene: TRBJ2-7; v_gene: TRBV20-1; abundance: few; CDR3aa: CSASATVGEQYF; CDR3nt: TGCAGTGCTAGTGCGACCGTTGGCGAGCAGTACTTC
d_gene: -; j_gene: TRBJ2-7; v_gene: TRBV20-1; abundance: many; CDR3aa: CSALGPSSYEQYF; CDR3nt: TGCAGTGCTCTGGGACCGAGCTCCTACGAGCAGTACTTC
d_gene: -; j_gene: TRBJ1-2; v_gene: TRBV29-1; abundance: -; CDR3aa: CSIQGGHYGYTF; CDR3nt: TGCAGCATCCAGGGCGGACACTATGGCTACACCTTC
d_gene: -; j_gene: TRBJ2-7; v_gene: TRBV7-2; abundance: many; CDR3aa: CASSFRDWKTYEQYF; CDR3nt: TGTGCCAGCAGCTTTCGGGACTGGAAGACCTACGAGCAGTACTTC
d_gene: TRBD2; j_gene: TRBJ2-5; v_gene: TRBV12-3/TRBV12-4; abundance: many; CDR3aa: CASSLRGQETQYF; CDR3nt: TGTGCCAGCAGTTTGCGGGGGCAAGAGACCCAGTACTTC
d_gene: -; j_gene: TRBJ2-7; v_gene: TRBV5-6; abundance: -; CDR3aa: CASGPGTRLYEQYF; CDR3nt: TGTGCCAGCGGACCCGGGACACGCCTTTACGAGCAGTACTTC
d_gene: -; j_gene: TRBJ1-2; v_gene: TRBV18; abundance: many; CDR3aa: CASSPGTKDGYTF; CDR3nt: TGTGCCAGCTCACCAGGGACGAAAGATGGCTACACCTTC
d_gene: TRBD2; j_gene: TRBJ2-7; v_gene: TRBV4-2; abundance: few; CDR3aa: CASSRGLASYEQYF; CDR3nt: TGTGCCAGCAGCCGAGGACTAGCCTCCTACGAGCAGTACTTC
d_gene: TRBD2; j_gene: TRBJ2-6; v_gene: TRBV30; abundance: few; CDR3aa: CAWSSGNSGANVLTF; CDR3nt: TGTGCCTGGTCTAGCGGGAACTCTGGGGCCAACGTCCTGACTTTC
d_gene: -; j_gene: TRBJ1-3; v_gene: TRBV5-6; abundance: few; CDR3aa: CASRLRGAGNTIYF; CDR3nt: TGTGCCAGCAGACTCAGGGGTGCTGGAAACACCATATATTTT
d_gene: TRBD2; j_gene: TRBJ2-5; v_gene: TRBV12-3/TRBV12-4; abundance: many; CDR3aa: CASSNVAGAGETQYF; CDR3nt: TGTGCCAGCAGTAATGTAGCGGGAGCAGGAGAGACCCAGTACTTC
d_gene: TRBD2; j_gene: TRBJ2-1; v_gene: TRBV7-9; abundance: few; CDR3aa: CASRYPGLAMKEFF; CDR3nt: TGTGCCAGCAGATATCCGGGACTAGCAATGAAGGAGTTCTTC
d_gene: -; j_gene: TRBJ2-7; v_gene: TRBV5-1; abundance: many; CDR3aa: CASSLEGSYEQYF; CDR3nt: TGCGCCAGCAGCTTGGAGGGGTCCTACGAGCAGTACTTC
d_gene: TRBD1; j_gene: TRBJ2-7; v_gene: TRBV10-1; abundance: few; CDR3aa: CASSGTVRPYEQYF; CDR3nt: TGCGCCAGCAGCGGGACAGTACGTCCCTACGAGCAGTACTTC